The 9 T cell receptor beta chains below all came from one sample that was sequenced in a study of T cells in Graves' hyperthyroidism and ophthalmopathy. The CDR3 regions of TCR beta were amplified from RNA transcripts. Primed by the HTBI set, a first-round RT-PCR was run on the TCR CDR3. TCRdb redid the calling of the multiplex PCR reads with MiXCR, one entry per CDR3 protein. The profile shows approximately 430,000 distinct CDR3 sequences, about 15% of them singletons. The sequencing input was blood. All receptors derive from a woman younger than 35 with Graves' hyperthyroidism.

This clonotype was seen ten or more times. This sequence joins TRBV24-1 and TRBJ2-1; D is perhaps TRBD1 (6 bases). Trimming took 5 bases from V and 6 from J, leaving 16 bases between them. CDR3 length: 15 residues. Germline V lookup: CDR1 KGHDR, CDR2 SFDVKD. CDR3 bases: TGTGCCACCAGTGCCGAGAAGCAGGGGCCCAATGAGCAGTTCTTC. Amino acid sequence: CATSAEKQGPNEQFF.

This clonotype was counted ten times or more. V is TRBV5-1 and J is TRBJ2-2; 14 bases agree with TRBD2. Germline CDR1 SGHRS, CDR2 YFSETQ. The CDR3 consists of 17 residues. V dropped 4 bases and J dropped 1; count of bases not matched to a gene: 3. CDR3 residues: CASSGLAGGQNTGELFF. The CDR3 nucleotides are TGCGCCAGCAGCGGACTAGCGGGAGGTCAGAACACCGGGGAGCTGTTTTTT.

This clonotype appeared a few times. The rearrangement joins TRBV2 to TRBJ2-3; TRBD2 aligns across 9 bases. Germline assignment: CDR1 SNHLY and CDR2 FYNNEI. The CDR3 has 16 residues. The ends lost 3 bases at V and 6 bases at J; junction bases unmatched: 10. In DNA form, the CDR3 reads TGTGCCAGCAGTGAGAGGGCGGGGGGGCGCAGGGATACGCAGTATTTT. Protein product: CASSERAGGRRDTQYF.

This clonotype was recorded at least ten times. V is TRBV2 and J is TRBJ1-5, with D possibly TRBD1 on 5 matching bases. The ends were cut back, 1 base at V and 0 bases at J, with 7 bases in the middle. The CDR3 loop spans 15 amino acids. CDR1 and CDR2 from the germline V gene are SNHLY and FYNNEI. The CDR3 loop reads CASSEVQGSNQPQHF. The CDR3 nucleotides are TGTGCCAGCAGTGAAGTCCAGGGTAGCAATCAGCCCCAGCATTTT.

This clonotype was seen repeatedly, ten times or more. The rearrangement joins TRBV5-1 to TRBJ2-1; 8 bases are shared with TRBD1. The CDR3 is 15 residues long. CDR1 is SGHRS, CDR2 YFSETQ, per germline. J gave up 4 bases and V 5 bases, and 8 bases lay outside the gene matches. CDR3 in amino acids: CASSYIGQGYNEQFF. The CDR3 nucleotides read TGCGCCAGCAGTTACATTGGACAGGGATACAATGAGCAGTTCTTC.

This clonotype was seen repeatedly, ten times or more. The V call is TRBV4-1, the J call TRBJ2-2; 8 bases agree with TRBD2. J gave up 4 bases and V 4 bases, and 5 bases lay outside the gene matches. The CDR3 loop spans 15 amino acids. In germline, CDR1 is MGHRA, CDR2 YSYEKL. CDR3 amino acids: CASSPGGLTTGELFF. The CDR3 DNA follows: TGCGCCAGCAGCCCGGGGGGGCTGACCACCGGGGAGCTGTTTTTT.

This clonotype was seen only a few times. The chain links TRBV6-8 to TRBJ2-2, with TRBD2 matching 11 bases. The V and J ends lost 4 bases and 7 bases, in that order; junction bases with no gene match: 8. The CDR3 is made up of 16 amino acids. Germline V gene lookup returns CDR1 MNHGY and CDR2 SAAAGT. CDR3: CASSSTSGVFGGELFF. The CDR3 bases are TGTGCCAGCAGTTCGACTAGCGGGGTCTTTGGCGGGGAGCTGTTTTTT.

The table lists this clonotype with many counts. CDR3 sequence (DNA): TGTGCCAGCAGCCAAGCGTCGGGGGATGGCTACACCTTC. Amino acids: CASSQASGDGYTF. This chain joins TRBV3-1 and TRBJ1-2, with a possible D match to TRBD1 (5 bases). The V and J ends lost 1 base and 6 bases respectively, with 9 bases between them. The CDR3 consists of 13 residues. Germline V gives CDR1 LGHDT, CDR2 YNNKEL (reference sequence).

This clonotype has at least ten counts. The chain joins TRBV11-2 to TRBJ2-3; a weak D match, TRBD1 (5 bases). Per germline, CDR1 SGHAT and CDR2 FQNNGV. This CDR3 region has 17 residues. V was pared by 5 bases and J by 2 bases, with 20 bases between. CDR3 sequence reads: CASSGRRKGRATDTQYF. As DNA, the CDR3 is TGTGCCAGCAGCGGTCGTCGGAAGGGCAGGGCCACAGATACGCAGTATTTT.